The sequence of this TCR beta chain was determined in a study of CD8 T cells in ankylosing spondylitis. Overall study results and limits: Within matched ankylosing spondylitis synovial fluid, disease-linked clones were reportedly significantly enriched. Certain motif variants had earlier appeared in reactive arthritis synovial fluid and blood. What seemed typical of ankylosing spondylitis blood was a TCR beta motif built from several highly homologous variants.

TCRdb re-derived calls from the 5' RACE reads in MiXCR, one entry per CDR3 protein. The table records 350,000 to 550,000 distinct CDR3 sequences, 25% to 30% of them present only once. Concerning this clonotype itself: Antigen unknown.

V lost 0 bases and J lost 0, with 15 bases in between. The CDR3 is made up of 17 amino acids. Germline V gene sequence: CDR1 SGHKS, CDR2 YYEKEE (reference sequence). The sequenced sample was blood, either unsorted or a sorted T cell fraction (not recorded which). The chain carries TRBV5-5 and TRBJ1-1, with a possible D match to TRBD1 (6 bases). This receptor was obtained from a male donor with ankylosing spondylitis. The DNA of the CDR3 is TGTGCCAGCAGCTTGGGGCAGGGGCGACACCTGAACACTGAAGCTTTCTTT. It yields the protein CASSLGQGRHLNTEAFF.